The 18 T cell receptor beta chains below were found in one sample sequenced in a study of Graves' ophthalmopathy and Graves' hyperthyroidism. CDR3 regions of TCR beta were amplified from RNA transcripts. A first-round RT-PCR used HTBI primers, followed by a second-round multiplex PCR. TCRdb reprocessed the multiplex PCR reads with MiXCR, giving one entry per CDR3 protein. The sample gives 600,000 to 650,000 distinct CDR3 sequences, about a fifth of which show up once; 7.1% is in the top ten. The specimen was peripheral blood. These receptors all stem from a woman aged 18-29 years with stable Graves' hyperthyroidism. Some clones in this sample may be carry-over from other donors' samples.

At least ten counts were recorded for this clonotype. V and J are TRBV11-2 and TRBJ1-6; no definite D call. The CDR3 spans 16 residues. Trimming stripped 0 bases from V and 4 bases from J, with 10 bases between. Germline V gives CDR1 SGHAT, CDR2 FQNNGV. CDR3 region: CASSLDPRSYNSPLHF. CDR3 bases: TGTGCCAGCAGCTTAGATCCACGGTCTTATAATTCACCCCTCCACTTT.

The V and J genes are TRBV7-9 and TRBJ1-1, with D unresolved. The CDR3 has 14 amino acids. Trimming removed 2 bases from V and 3 bases from J, with 10 bases in between. Germline CDR1 SEHNR, CDR2 FQNEAQ (reference sequence). CDR3 in amino acids: CASSLKRADTEAFF. The CDR3 region has the DNA TGTGCCAGCAGCTTAAAGAGGGCGGACACTGAAGCTTTCTTT.

This chain uses TRBV20-1 with TRBJ2-7; a possible D gene is TRBD1 (5 bases). V lost 6 bases and J lost 7, with 28 bases in between. This CDR3 has 16 amino acids. CDR1 DFQATT and CDR2 SNEGSKA come from the germline V gene (reference sequence). The CDR3 is CSASPRVQELLGEQYF. The CDR3 DNA is TGCAGTGCCAGCCCCAGGGTCCAAGAACTGTTGGGGGAGCAGTACTTC.

This clonotype showed up many times. The rearrangement uses TRBV6-2 or TRBV6-3 and TRBJ2-5, with unresolved D. V was pared by 9 bases and J by 1 base, with 9 bases between. From germline, CDR1 is MNHEY and CDR2 SVGEGT. The CDR3 has 12 amino acids. The CDR3 coding sequence is TGTGCCAGGCGTGGCAGCCAAGAGACCCAGTACTTC. Protein: CARRGSQETQYF.

This clonotype was picked up many times. This chain connects TRBV7-8 to TRBJ2-5; D gene unclear. In germline, CDR1 is SGHVS, CDR2 FQNEAQ. There are 14 residues in the CDR3. V gave up 4 bases and J gave up 5 bases, with 14 bases separating them. CDR3 loop: CASSYKVGLETQYF. The CDR3 region has the DNA TGTGCCAGCAGCTACAAGGTGGGGTTGGAGACCCAGTACTTC.

There are a few counts of this clonotype. A read error may be the cause here, since a much bigger clone is one base away. CDR3 in amino acids: CSAIKENRGTEAFF. For the CDR3, the DNA is TGCAGTGCTATAAAGGAAAACCGGGGGACTGAAGCTTTCTTT. The genes are TRBV20-1 and TRBJ1-1; weak D call: TRBD1 (5 bases). This CDR3 region has 14 residues. The V end was cut by 4 bases, the J end by 5 bases, with 17 bases between. Germline CDR1 reads DFQATT; CDR2 reads SNEGSKA (reference sequence).

This clonotype was picked up many times. The chain recombines TRBV29-1 with TRBJ1-3; TRBD1 aligns across 7 bases. Germline loops: CDR1 SQVTM, CDR2 ANQGSEA. V shed 5 bases and J 0 bases; nucleotides not matched to a gene: 7. This CDR3 is 15 amino acids long. In DNA form, the CDR3 reads TGCAGCGTTACCGGGACAGCAAGCTCTGGAAACACCATATATTTT. Translated, it gives CSVTGTASSGNTIYF.

About this clonotype itself: A much larger clone lies one base from this, so it may be a read error. The CDR3 DNA reads TGTGCCAGCAGTGAAAGGCCGTGGACTGAAGCTTTCTTT. This encodes CASSERPWTEAFF. The chain uses TRBV6-1 and TRBJ1-1; no definite D call. The CDR3 is 13 residues long. Germline values: CDR1 MNHNS, CDR2 SASEGT. The V end lost 2 bases, the J end lost 5 bases, and 9 bases lay between the germline ends.

In its sample, this clonotype was seen many times. V and J are TRBV6-1 and TRBJ1-6; D is possibly TRBD1 (6 bases). The CDR3 contains 18 residues. The germline V gene encodes CDR1 MNHNS and CDR2 SASEGT. The germline V and J ends were trimmed by 7 bases and 7 bases, with 26 bases remaining between them. The chain's CDR3 is CASKLGQQSLMSNSPLHF. The CDR3 coding sequence is TGTGCCAGCAAGCTCGGACAGCAGTCGCTGATGTCAAATTCACCCCTCCACTTT.

This clonotype was seen repeatedly, ten times or more. The chain recombines TRBV6-5 with TRBJ1-1, with unresolved D. CDR1 and CDR2 from the germline V gene are MNHEY and SVGAGI. This CDR3 comprises 13 residues. The V end was cut by 2 bases, the J end by 6 bases, with 10 bases between. CDR3 DNA sequence: TGTGCCAGCAGTTACAAGGCGACATCTGAAGCTTTCTTT. This translates into CASSYKATSEAFF.

The table lists this clonotype with many counts. The chain couples TRBV6-2 or TRBV6-3 to TRBJ2-2; D perhaps matches TRBD2 (6 bases). The germline V gene has CDR1 MNHEY and CDR2 SVGEGT. Between the trimmed V and J ends, which lost 5 bases and 1 base, there was a span of 14 bases. The CDR3 covers 16 residues. The CDR3 region is CASSLLGLRNTGELFF. The CDR3 bases are TGTGCCAGCAGTCTCCTGGGACTCCGGAACACCGGGGAGCTGTTTTTT.

The chain recombines TRBV27 with TRBJ2-2; D is possibly TRBD2 (5 bases). Trimming pared 0 bases from V and 4 bases from J, leaving 15 bases between. Germline-derived CDR1 and CDR2 are MNHEY and SMNVEV (reference sequence). The CDR3 sequence is 17 residues long. DNA for the CDR3: TGTGCCAGCAGTTTATCAAGCGGCCGACTTGCCACCGGGGAGCTGTTTTTT. It encodes CASSLSSGRLATGELFF.

The chain joins TRBV18 to TRBJ2-3; perhaps TRBD1 as D (6 bases). Germline CDR1 and CDR2: KGHSH and LQKENI. CDR3 length equals 16 residues. Trimming took off 0 bases at V and 8 bases at J, with 18 bases between the two ends. CDR3: CASSPPVMRGIGTQYF. In nucleotides, the CDR3 is TGTGCCAGCTCACCACCGGTAATGAGGGGGATCGGTACGCAGTATTTT.

This clonotype was detected ten times or more. The rearrangement links TRBV12-3 or TRBV12-4 to TRBJ1-2; 11 bases match TRBD1. The CDR3 has 15 amino acids. V was clipped by 5 bases and J by 4 bases; unmatched bases: 6. The CDR3 coding sequence is TGTGCCAGCAGTCACAGGACAGGGGGCAGCTATGGCTACACCTTC. It encodes CASSHRTGGSYGYTF.

The chain combines TRBV27 with TRBJ1-1; D might be TRBD1 (5 bases). Germline CDR1 is MNHEY and CDR2 is SMNVEV (reference sequence). The CDR3 runs 14 residues. Trimming pared 3 bases from V and 3 bases from J, leaving 11 bases between. In nucleotides, the CDR3 is TGTGCCAGCAGTTTGTGGGGAGGGGACACTGAAGCTTTCTTT. Its translation: CASSLWGGDTEAFF.

This sequence joins TRBV12-3 or TRBV12-4 and TRBJ2-5; no clear D gene. The CDR3 runs to 11 residues. V shed 5 bases and J shed 5 bases, with 6 bases lying between them. CDR3 loop: CASSRTETQYF. DNA for the CDR3: TGTGCCAGCAGTCGAACGGAGACCCAGTACTTC.

The chain carries TRBV13 and TRBJ1-6; the D gene is possibly TRBD1 (6 bases). V lost 6 bases, J lost 0 bases, and 9 bases lay in between. This CDR3 spans 15 amino acids. Germline CDR1 and CDR2: PRHDT and FYEKMQ (reference sequence). CDR3 amino acids: CASRWGASYNSPLHF. As DNA, the CDR3 is TGTGCCAGCAGGTGGGGGGCCTCCTATAATTCACCCCTCCACTTT.

The chain carries TRBV11-2 and TRBJ2-5, with unresolved D. This CDR3 is built from 13 residues. Germline assignment: CDR1 SGHAT and CDR2 FQNNGV. V was trimmed by 2 bases and J by 4 bases, leaving 8 bases between them. CDR3 DNA: TGTGCCAGCAGCTTATACCCTGGAGAGACCCAGTACTTC. It is translated as CASSLYPGETQYF.